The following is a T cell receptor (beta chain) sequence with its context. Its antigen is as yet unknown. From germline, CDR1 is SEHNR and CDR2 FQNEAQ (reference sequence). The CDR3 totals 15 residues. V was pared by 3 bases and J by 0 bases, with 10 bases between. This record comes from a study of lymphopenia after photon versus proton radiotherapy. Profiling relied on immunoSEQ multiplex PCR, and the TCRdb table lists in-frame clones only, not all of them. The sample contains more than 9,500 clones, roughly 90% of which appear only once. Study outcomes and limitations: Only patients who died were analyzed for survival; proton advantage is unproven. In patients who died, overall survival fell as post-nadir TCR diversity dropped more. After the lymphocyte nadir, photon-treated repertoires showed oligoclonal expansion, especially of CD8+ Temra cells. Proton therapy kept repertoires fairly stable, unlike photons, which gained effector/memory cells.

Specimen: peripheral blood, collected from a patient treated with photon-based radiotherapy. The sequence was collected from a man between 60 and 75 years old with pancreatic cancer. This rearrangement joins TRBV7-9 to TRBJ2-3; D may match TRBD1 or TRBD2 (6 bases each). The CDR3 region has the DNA TGTGCCAGCAGCTTTCCGGGGGCGAGCACAGATACGCAGTATTTT. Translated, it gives CASSFPGASTDTQYF.